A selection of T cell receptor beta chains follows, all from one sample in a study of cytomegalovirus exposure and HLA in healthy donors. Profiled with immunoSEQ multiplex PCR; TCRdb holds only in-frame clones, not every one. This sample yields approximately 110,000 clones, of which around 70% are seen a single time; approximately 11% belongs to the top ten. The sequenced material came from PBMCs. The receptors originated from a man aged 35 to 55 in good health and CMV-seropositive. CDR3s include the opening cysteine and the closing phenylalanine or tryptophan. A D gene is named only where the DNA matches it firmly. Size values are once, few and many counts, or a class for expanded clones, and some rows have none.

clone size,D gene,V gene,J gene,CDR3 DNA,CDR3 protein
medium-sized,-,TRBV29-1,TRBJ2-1,TGCAGCGTTGAAGGCGGGATTGGAAATGAGCAGTTCTTC,CSVEGGIGNEQFF
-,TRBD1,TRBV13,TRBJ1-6,TGTGCCAGCAGCTTAGGGACAGGGTTTTCACCCCTCCACTTT,CASSLGTGFSPLHF
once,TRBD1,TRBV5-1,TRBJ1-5,TGCGCCAGCAGCGCTGACAGGGTAGTAGGGCCATATAGCAATCAGCCCCAGCATTTT,CASSADRVVGPYSNQPQHF
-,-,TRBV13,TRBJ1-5,TGTGCCAGCAGCCGCGGGGCCCTTAATCAGCCCCAGCATTTT,CASSRGALNQPQHF
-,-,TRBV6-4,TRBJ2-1,TGTGCCAGCAGTGACTCTGGCGGGGGCATGTCAAATGAGCAGTTCTTC,CASSDSGGGMSNEQFF
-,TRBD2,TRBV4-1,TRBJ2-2,TGCGCCAGCAGCCAACCCCCGGGACTAGTTCGCGCCGGGGAGCTGTTTTTT,CASSQPPGLVRAGELFF
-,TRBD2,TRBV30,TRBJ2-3,TGTGCCTGGCGTTCTAGCGGGAATACGCAGTATTTT,CAWRSSGNTQYF
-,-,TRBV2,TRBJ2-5,TGTGCCAGCAGTGAAGATTATCGAGAGGAGACCCAGTACTTC,CASSEDYREETQYF
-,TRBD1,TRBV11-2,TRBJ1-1,TGTGCCAGCAGCTTAGGGACAGGGCTCGGGGCTTTCTTT,CASSLGTGLGAFF
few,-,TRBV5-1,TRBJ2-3,TGCGCCAGCAGCTCCCAACAGGCCCTAGATACGCAGTATTTT,CASSSQQALDTQYF
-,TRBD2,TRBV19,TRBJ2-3,TGTGCCAGTATCGGGGGAGGGACAGATACGCAGTATTTT,CASIGGGTDTQYF
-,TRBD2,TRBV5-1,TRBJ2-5,TGCGCCAGCAGTATTTCGGCGGGAGAGGGAGAGACCCAGTACTTC,CASSISAGEGETQYF
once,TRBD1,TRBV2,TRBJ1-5,TGTGCCACCGGACAGGGGGCACGATACCAGCCCCAGCATTTT,CATGQGARYQPQHF
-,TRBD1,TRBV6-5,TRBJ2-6,TGTGCCAGCAGTTGGGGACAGTCTGGGGCCAACGTCCTGACTTTC,CASSWGQSGANVLTF
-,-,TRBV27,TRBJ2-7,TGTGCCAGCCTTGCCAGCTCCTACGAGCAGTACTTC,CASLASSYEQYF
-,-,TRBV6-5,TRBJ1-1,TGTGCCAGCAGTGGGCAGGGGATGAACACTGAAGCTTTCTTT,CASSGQGMNTEAFF
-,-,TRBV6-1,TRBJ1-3,TGTGCCAGCAGCATTGCCCCCGGGATCGTCTATTTT,CASSIAPGIVYF
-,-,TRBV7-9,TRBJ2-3,TGTGCCAGCAGCTTGGGGAGAGATACGCAGTATTTT,CASSLGRDTQYF
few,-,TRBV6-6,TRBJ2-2,TGTGCCATAACAGGAGGGCGATCCGACACCGGGGAGCTGTTTTTT,CAITGGRSDTGELFF
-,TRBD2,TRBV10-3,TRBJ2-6,TGTGCCATCAGTGAGTGGGTAGCGGGCACGACTGGGGCCAACGTCCTGACTTTC,CAISEWVAGTTGANVLTF
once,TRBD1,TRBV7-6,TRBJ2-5,TGTGCCAGCAGCCTCACAGGGGCAAGGGACCAGTACTTC,CASSLTGARDQYF
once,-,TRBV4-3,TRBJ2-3,TGCGCCAGCAGCCAAGCTGCGGGTAGCACAGATACGCAGTATTTT,CASSQAAGSTDTQYF
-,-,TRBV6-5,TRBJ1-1,TGTGCCAGCAGTTTCGGAGCGAGAACTGAAGCTTTCTTT,CASSFGARTEAFF
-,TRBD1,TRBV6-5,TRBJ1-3,TGTGCCAGCAGTTACTCGGGACAGGGCCTCGGAAACACCATATATTTT,CASSYSGQGLGNTIYF
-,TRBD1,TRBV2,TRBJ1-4,TGTGCCAGCAGCGGGGACAGGGGGAGTGAAAAACTGTTTTTT,CASSGDRGSEKLFF
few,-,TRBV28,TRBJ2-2,TGTGCCAGCAGTCTACAGGGAGACCCGAACACCGGGGAGCTGTTTTTT,CASSLQGDPNTGELFF
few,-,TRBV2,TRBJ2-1,TGTGCCAGCAGGGGGAGGATGGACAATGAGCAGTTCTTC,CASRGRMDNEQFF
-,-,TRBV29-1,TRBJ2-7,TGCAGCGTCGACAGCCCAACCTACGAGCAGTACTTC,CSVDSPTYEQYF
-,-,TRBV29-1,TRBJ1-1,TGCAGCGTTGCGCCCAGGATTATTTTT,CSVAPRIIF
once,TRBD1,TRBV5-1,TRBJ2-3,TGCGCCAGCAGCTCCACCGGGACAGGGGGCCCCACAGATACGCAGTATTTT,CASSSTGTGGPTDTQYF
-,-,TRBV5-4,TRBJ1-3,TGTGCCAGCAGCTACTACAGGGAAGACTCTGGAAACACCATATATTTT,CASSYYREDSGNTIYF
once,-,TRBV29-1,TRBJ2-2,TGCGGCGCGGGCACCGGGGAGCTGTTTTTT,CGAGTGELFF
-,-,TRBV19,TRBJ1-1,TGTGCCAGCCTAACAGGGAACACTGAAGCTTTCTTT,CASLTGNTEAFF
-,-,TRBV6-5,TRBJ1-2,TGTGCCAGCAGTTACTCGTACGGGGAAAACTATGGCTACACCTTC,CASSYSYGENYGYTF
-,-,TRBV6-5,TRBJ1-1,TGTGCCAGCAGTTACTCTAGGGAGTTTGAAGCTTTCTTT,CASSYSREFEAFF
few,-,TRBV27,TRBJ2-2,TGTGCCAGCAGTTTAGGGTCAGGGGTATTCGCCGGGGAGCTGTTTTTT,CASSLGSGVFAGELFF
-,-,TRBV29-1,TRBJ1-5,TGCAGCGTTGCGGCACAGACCGGTCAGCCCCAGCATTTT,CSVAAQTGQPQHF